The T cell receptor (beta chain) described here comes from a study of blood T cells in healthy people across ages. Study-wide results and caveats: Shifts in expanded clonotypes may have been confounded by donor CMV status, which was unknown.

As concerns this clonotype: The target antigen is unknown.

With a J-beta primer mix and a sample-barcoded 5' primer, a second PCR ran 7 to 11 cycles. TCRdb re-derived calls from the 5' RACE reads in MiXCR, one entry per CDR3 protein. In the table there are 750,000 to 950,000 distinct CDR3 sequences, roughly 26% of which are singletons. The same specimen was also included in a second study, on T cells of mothers and their children. Per that paper: A few healthy Caucasian mothers, along with their six children, served as the donors. Each 15 ul cDNA reaction used roughly 1.6 ug RNA; all RNA was used. Clones that were microchimeric and persistent were not detected among T cells.

The TCR was taken from a boy younger than 18 in good health. Sequenced: blood.

The CDR3 here is CASSSSGSIIKTQYF. The CDR3 coding sequence is TGTGCCAGCAGTTCGTCGGGATCTATCATCAAGACCCAGTACTTC. The rearrangement uses TRBV28 and TRBJ2-5; tentative D call: TRBD2 (5 bases). The CDR3 extends over 15 amino acids. The V end lost 4 bases, the J end lost 6 bases, and 18 bases lay between the germline ends. In germline, CDR1 is MDHEN, CDR2 SYDVKM.